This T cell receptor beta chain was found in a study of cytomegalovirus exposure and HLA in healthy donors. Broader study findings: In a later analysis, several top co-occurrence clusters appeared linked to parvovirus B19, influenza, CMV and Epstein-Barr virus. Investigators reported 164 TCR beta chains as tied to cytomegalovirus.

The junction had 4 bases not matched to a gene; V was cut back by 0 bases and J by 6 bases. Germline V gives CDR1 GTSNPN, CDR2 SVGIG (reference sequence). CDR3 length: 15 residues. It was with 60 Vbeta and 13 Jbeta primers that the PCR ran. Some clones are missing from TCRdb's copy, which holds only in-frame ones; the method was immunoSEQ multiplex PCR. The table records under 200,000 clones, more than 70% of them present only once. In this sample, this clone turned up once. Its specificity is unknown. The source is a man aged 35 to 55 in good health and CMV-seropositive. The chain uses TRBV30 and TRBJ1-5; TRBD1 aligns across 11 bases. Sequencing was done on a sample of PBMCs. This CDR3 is CAWSVRDRGFQPQHF. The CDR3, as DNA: TGTGCCTGGAGTGTAAGGGACAGGGGGTTTCAGCCCCAGCATTTT.